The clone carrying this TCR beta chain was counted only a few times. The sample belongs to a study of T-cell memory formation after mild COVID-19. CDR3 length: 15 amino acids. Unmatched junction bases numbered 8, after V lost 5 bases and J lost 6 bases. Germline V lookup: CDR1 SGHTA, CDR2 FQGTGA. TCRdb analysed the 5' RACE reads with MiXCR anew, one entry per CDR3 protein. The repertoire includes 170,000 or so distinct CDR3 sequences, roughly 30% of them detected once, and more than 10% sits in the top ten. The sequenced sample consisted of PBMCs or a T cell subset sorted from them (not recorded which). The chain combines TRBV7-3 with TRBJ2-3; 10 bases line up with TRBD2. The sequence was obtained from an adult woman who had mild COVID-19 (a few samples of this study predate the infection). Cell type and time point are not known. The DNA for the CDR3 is TGTGCCAGCAGCCTAGCGGGAGTCGGAGCGGATACGCAGTATTTT. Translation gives CASSLAGVGADTQYF.